This T cell receptor beta chain was sequenced during a study of beta chain features in type 1 diabetes. Study information: Age, gender and cell yields were similar between patients and healthy donors.

This clone has a count of ten or more. Its antigen remains unknown. Heparinised blood was drawn once per donor, averaging around 120 mL. The study, taken as a whole, reports: In comparison with healthy donors, patients had naive, central memory and Treg TCRB repertoires that appeared more similar.

Expressed TCRB transcripts were sequenced because the isolated RNA had all been reverse transcribed beforehand. Profiled with immunoSEQ multiplex PCR; TCRdb holds only in-frame clones, not every one. The repertoire holds roughly 140,000 clones, with roughly 8% as singletons. This sequence was found in a man younger than 30 in good health. Sequences were obtained from central memory CD4+ T cells from blood.

The DNA for the CDR3 is TGTGCCAGCAGCTTAGGCCTTGAGGGCGCTGAAGCTTTCTTT. This gives the protein CASSLGLEGAEAFF. V usage is TRBV13 and J usage is TRBJ1-1; no clear D. CDR3 length: 14 amino acids. Looked up from germline, CDR1 is PRHDT and CDR2 is FYEKMQ (reference sequence). The V gene lost 0 bases and the J gene lost 6 bases, with 11 bases spanning the gap.